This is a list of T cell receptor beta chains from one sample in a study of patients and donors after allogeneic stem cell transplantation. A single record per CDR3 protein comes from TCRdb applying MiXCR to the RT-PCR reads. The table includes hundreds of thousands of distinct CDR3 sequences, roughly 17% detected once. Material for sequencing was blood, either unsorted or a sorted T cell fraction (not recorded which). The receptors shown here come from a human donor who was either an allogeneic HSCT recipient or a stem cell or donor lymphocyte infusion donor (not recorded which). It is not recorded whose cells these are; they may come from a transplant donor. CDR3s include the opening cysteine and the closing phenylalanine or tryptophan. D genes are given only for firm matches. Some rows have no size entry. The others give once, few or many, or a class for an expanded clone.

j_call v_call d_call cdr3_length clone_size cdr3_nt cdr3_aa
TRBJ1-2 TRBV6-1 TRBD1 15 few TGTGCCAGCAGTCGCACTTACAGGGGAGGGTATGGCTACACCTTC CASSRTYRGGYGYTF
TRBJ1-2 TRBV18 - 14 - TGTGCCAGCTCACCAAACGGGGTAAACTATGGCTACACCTTC CASSPNGVNYGYTF
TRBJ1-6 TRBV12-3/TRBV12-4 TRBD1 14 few TGTGCCAGCAGTTTTCAACAGGGGTCCATCCCCCTCCACTTT CASSFQQGSIPLHF
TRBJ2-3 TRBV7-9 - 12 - TGTGCCAGCAGCTTACCACCATTTACGCAGTATTTT CASSLPPFTQYF
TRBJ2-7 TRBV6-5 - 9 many TGTGCCGCGGGATACGAGCAGTACTTC CAAGYEQYF
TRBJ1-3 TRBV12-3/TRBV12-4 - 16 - TGTGCCAGCAGGCCGGGCAGGGCCCACTCTGGAAACACCATATATTTT CASRPGRAHSGNTIYF
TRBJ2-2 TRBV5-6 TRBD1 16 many TGTGCCAGCAGCCCAGACAGGGGAGGTTGGACCGGGGAGCTGTTTTTT CASSPDRGGWTGELFF
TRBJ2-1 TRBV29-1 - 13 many TGCACTATAGGGTTAGGACCCTACAATGAGCAGTTCTTC CTIGLGPYNEQFF
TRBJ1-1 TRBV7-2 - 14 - TGTGCCAGCAGCTTAGCTCCAGCGGGCACTGAAGCTTTCTTT CASSLAPAGTEAFF
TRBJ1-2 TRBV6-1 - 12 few TGTGCCAGCAAGATAGCGCTGGGTGGCTACACCTTC CASKIALGGYTF
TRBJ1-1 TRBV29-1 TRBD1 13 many TGCAGCGTTGAGACAGGGATCATCACTGAAGCTTTCTTT CSVETGIITEAFF
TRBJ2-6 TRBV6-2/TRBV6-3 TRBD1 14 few TGTGCCAGCTCCAGGGGGCCCGGGGCCAACGTCCTGACTTTC CASSRGPGANVLTF
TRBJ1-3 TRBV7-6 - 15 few TGTGCCAGCAGCTTAGATATAGGGAGCGACTACACCATATATTTT CASSLDIGSDYTIYF
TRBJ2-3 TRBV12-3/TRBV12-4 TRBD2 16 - TGTGCCAGCAGCAAGTCTGGACTAGTCGGCACAGATACGCAGTATTTT CASSKSGLVGTDTQYF
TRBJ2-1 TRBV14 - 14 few TGTGCCAGCAGCCAAGAAAGGAGGCGGAATGAGCAGTTCTTC CASSQERRRNEQFF
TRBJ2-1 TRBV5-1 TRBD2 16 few TGCGCCAGCAGCTCTCTTATAGCGGGCGACGCCAATGAGCAGTTCTTC CASSSLIAGDANEQFF
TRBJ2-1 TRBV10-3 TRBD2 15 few TGTGCCATCAGTGATCAGCGGGGGGGTATTAATGAGCAGTTCTTC CAISDQRGGINEQFF
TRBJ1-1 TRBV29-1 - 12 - TGCAGCGTTGTATTATGGGGTACTGAAGCTTTCTTT CSVVLWGTEAFF
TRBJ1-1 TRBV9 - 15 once TGTGCCAGCAGCGTAGGTTTGGGAGAGGACACTGAAGCTTTCTTT CASSVGLGEDTEAFF
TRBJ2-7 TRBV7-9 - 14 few TGTGCCAGCAGCTCCCGGGACGCAGCATACGAGCAGTACTTC CASSSRDAAYEQYF
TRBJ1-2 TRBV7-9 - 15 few TGTGCCAGCAGCTTAGAACTCGGGGCCAACTATGGCTACACCTTC CASSLELGANYGYTF
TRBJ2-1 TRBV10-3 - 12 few TGTGCCATCGCCGGAAGGGCCAATGAGCAGTTCTTC CAIAGRANEQFF
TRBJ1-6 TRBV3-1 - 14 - TGTGCCAGCAGCCCTAGGAGGGCAAATTCACCCCTCCACTTT CASSPRRANSPLHF
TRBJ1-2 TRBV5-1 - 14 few TGCGCCAGCAGCTTGGGACAGACGAGCTATGGCTACACCTTC CASSLGQTSYGYTF
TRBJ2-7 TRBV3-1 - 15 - TGTGCCAGCAGCCAAGTGAGACGGTCTCTGAACGAGCAGTACTTC CASSQVRRSLNEQYF
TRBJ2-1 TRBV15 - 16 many TGTGCCACCAGCAGAGATCCGGGGACCTCCTACAATGAGCAGTTCTTC CATSRDPGTSYNEQFF
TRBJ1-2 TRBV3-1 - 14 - TGTGCCAGCAGCCAAGTTGAACAGCACTATGGCTACACCTTC CASSQVEQHYGYTF
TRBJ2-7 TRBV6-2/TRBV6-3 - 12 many TGTGCCAGCAGCCCTACAGGGATTGGGCAGTACTTC CASSPTGIGQYF
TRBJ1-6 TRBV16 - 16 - TGTGCCAGCAGCCAAGATAACCCCTTTGGGAATTCACCCCTCCACTTT CASSQDNPFGNSPLHF
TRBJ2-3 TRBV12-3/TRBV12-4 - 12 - TGTGCCAGCGAAAACCGGAAAGATACGCAGTATTTT CASENRKDTQYF
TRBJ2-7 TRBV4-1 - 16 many TGCGCCAGCAGCCAAATTCGGGGGCTAGACTCCTACGAGCAGTACTTC CASSQIRGLDSYEQYF
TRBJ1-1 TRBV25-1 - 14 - TGTGCCAGCAGTGATGCGACGAGGGGCACTGAAGCTTTCTTT CASSDATRGTEAFF
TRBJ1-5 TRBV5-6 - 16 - TGTGCCAGCAGCGTATACAGGACAAATAGCAATCAGCCCCAGCATTTT CASSVYRTNSNQPQHF
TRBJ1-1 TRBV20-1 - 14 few TGCAGTGCTAGAGAAACAACGCTGAACACTGAAGCTTTCTTT CSARETTLNTEAFF
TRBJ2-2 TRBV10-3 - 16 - TGTGCCATCACTCCTCTGGGCGGGCAGGCCCCCGGGGAGCTGTTTTTT CAITPLGGQAPGELFF
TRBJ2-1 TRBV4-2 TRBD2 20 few TGTGCCAGCAGCCAAGGAAGGGGACTAGCGGGAGGGACTTCCTACAATGAGCAGTTCTTC CASSQGRGLAGGTSYNEQFF
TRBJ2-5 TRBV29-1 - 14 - TGCAGCGCACGGCCCGGGGGCTTGATCGAGACCCAGTACTTC CSARPGGLIETQYF
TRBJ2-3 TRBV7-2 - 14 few TGTGCCAGCAGCTACATGGCGACGGCAGATACGCAGTATTTT CASSYMATADTQYF
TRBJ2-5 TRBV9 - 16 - TGTGCCAGCAGCGTAGGGGGCGGTCCCTCGGGGGAGACCCAGTACTTC CASSVGGGPSGETQYF
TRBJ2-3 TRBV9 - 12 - TGTGCCAGCAGCGTAGCAAGTGATACGCAGTATTTT CASSVASDTQYF
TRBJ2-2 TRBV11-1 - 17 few TGTGCCAGCAGCTTAGGGATGGGTCAGATTACGACCGGGGAGCTGTTTTTT CASSLGMGQITTGELFF
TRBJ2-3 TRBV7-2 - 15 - TGTGCCAGCAGCTTCACCGGGACGAACACAGATACGCAGTATTTT CASSFTGTNTDTQYF
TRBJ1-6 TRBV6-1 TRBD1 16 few TGTGCCAGCAGCAGGGGGACAGGGGGCGGAAATTCACCCCTCCACTTT CASSRGTGGGNSPLHF
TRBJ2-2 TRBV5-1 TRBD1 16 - TGCGCCAGCAGCCAGCGGACAGGGGGCGTCACCGGGGAGCTGTTTTTT CASSQRTGGVTGELFF
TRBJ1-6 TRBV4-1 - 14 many TGCGCCAGCAGCCAAGTTGTTTCAAATTCACCCCTCCACTTT CASSQVVSNSPLHF
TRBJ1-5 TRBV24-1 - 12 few TGTGCCACCAGGGACAGATTTCAGCCCCAGCATTTT CATRDRFQPQHF
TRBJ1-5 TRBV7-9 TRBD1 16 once TGTGCCAGCAGCTTATTCAGGGGGCCAGAGAGTCAGCCCCAGCATTTT CASSLFRGPESQPQHF
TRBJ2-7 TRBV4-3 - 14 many TGCGCCAGCAGCCAAGGGGTAGGGTATCACGAGCAGTACTTC CASSQGVGYHEQYF